The rows below give T cell receptor beta chains drawn from one sample of a study of identical twins. TCRdb analysed the 5' RACE reads with MiXCR anew, one entry per CDR3 protein. The sample lists hundreds of thousands of distinct CDR3 sequences, around 9.6% occurring once. The sample taken for sequencing was memory (CD45RO+) T cells sorted from blood. All receptors come from a woman aged 18-29 years in good health. Both conserved end residues are part of each CDR3. Fields, in order: V gene, J gene, D gene, clone size, CDR3 DNA, CDR3 protein. D genes are given only for firm matches. Clone size is shown for a subset of rows, as once, few, many or a class of expanded clone.

V: TRBV5-1; J: TRBJ2-3; D: TRBD1; size: few; DNA: TGCGCCAGCAGCTTCGGACAGGCAGATACGCAGTATTTT; CDR3: CASSFGQADTQYF
V: TRBV2; J: TRBJ2-7; D: -; size: many; DNA: TGTGCCAGCAGTGAACAAGGGGACTCCTACGAGCAGTACTTC; CDR3: CASSEQGDSYEQYF
V: TRBV4-3; J: TRBJ1-2; D: TRBD1; size: -; DNA: TGCGCCAGCAGCCAAGATTGGGACAGGGGGCCGTGGACCTTC; CDR3: CASSQDWDRGPWTF
V: TRBV5-6; J: TRBJ1-5; D: -; size: few; DNA: TGTGCCAGCAGCTTGTCGAGGGCTGGGCGGCAGCCCCAGCATTTT; CDR3: CASSLSRAGRQPQHF
V: TRBV2; J: TRBJ2-1; D: -; size: -; DNA: TGTGCCAGCACCCAGTCAGCAGGAAATGAGCAGTTCTTC; CDR3: CASTQSAGNEQFF
V: TRBV6-5; J: TRBJ1-1; D: -; size: -; DNA: TGTGCCAGCAGTTACTCGACGGCAGGGGACCGGTGGGTTTTCTTT; CDR3: CASSYSTAGDRWVFF
V: TRBV12-3/TRBV12-4; J: TRBJ2-1; D: -; size: many; DNA: TGTGCCAGCAGTTTAAAGGGGGGCTACAATGAGCAGTTCTTC; CDR3: CASSLKGGYNEQFF
V: TRBV18; J: TRBJ2-3; D: -; size: few; DNA: TGTGCCAGCTCACCACCACAGGCCAGCATTAGAGATACGCAGTATTTT; CDR3: CASSPPQASIRDTQYF
V: TRBV20-1; J: TRBJ2-1; D: -; size: few; DNA: TGCAGTGCCGCCGTGGGATTTGAACAGTTCTTC; CDR3: CSAAVGFEQFF
V: TRBV7-9; J: TRBJ1-4; D: -; size: few; DNA: TGTGCCAGCAGCGTTCCCGGGACTACTAATGAAAAACTGTTTTTT; CDR3: CASSVPGTTNEKLFF
V: TRBV27; J: TRBJ2-5; D: -; size: -; DNA: TGTGCCAGCAGCCGTTCGACCGGGTCCTTCTCAGCAGGGACCCAGTACTTC; CDR3: CASSRSTGSFSAGTQYF
V: TRBV5-1; J: TRBJ1-1; D: -; size: -; DNA: TGCGCCAGCAGCTTAAGGGCAGACACTGAAGCTTTCTTT; CDR3: CASSLRADTEAFF
V: TRBV10-3; J: TRBJ1-1; D: TRBD1; size: many; DNA: TGTGCCATCACCCGGACAGGGAGGAACACTGAAGCTTTCTTT; CDR3: CAITRTGRNTEAFF
V: TRBV5-5; J: TRBJ1-6; D: -; size: -; DNA: TGTGCCAGCAGCTTGGAACAGGGAGGATCACCCCTCCACTTT; CDR3: CASSLEQGGSPLHF
V: TRBV6-2/TRBV6-3; J: TRBJ1-5; D: -; size: few; DNA: TGTGCCAGCAGCAAGGGCAGCAATCAGCCCCAGCATTTT; CDR3: CASSKGSNQPQHF
V: TRBV5-1; J: TRBJ1-4; D: -; size: -; DNA: TGCGCCAGCAGCTTGGTGCCGAACAATGAAAAACTGTTTTTT; CDR3: CASSLVPNNEKLFF
V: TRBV3-1; J: TRBJ2-2; D: -; size: -; DNA: TGTGCCAGCACACCCGGACGAACCGGGGAGCTGTTTTTT; CDR3: CASTPGRTGELFF
V: TRBV20-1; J: TRBJ1-1; D: -; size: -; DNA: TGCAGTGCAGCAAGGGACGGGAACACTGAAGCTTTCTTT; CDR3: CSAARDGNTEAFF
V: TRBV10-3; J: TRBJ2-2; D: TRBD1; size: few; DNA: TGTGCCATCAGCCCGGGACAGGGGACCGGGGAGCTGTTTTTT; CDR3: CAISPGQGTGELFF
V: TRBV20-1; J: TRBJ2-3; D: -; size: -; DNA: TGCAGTGCCCCCCGTGGGGCCCGAGGGGATACGCAGTATTTT; CDR3: CSAPRGARGDTQYF
V: TRBV19; J: TRBJ2-1; D: -; size: few; DNA: TGTGCCAGTAGCGCAGAGTCCACCTACAATGAGCAGTTCTTC; CDR3: CASSAESTYNEQFF
V: TRBV7-8; J: TRBJ2-3; D: -; size: few; DNA: TGTGCCAGCAGGCCGGGCCAATCGAACACAGATACGCAGTATTTT; CDR3: CASRPGQSNTDTQYF
V: TRBV5-6; J: TRBJ2-3; D: -; size: many; DNA: TGTGCCAGCAGCAGAGGACCAGATACGCAGTATTTT; CDR3: CASSRGPDTQYF
V: TRBV5-1; J: TRBJ2-3; D: TRBD1; size: many; DNA: TGCGCCAGCAGCCCGTCGACAGGGGTCAGGGATACGCAGTATTTT; CDR3: CASSPSTGVRDTQYF
V: TRBV6-1; J: TRBJ2-1; D: TRBD2; size: many; DNA: TGTGCCATTCGACGAGCTAGCGGGAGTAATGGTGAGCAGTTCTTC; CDR3: CAIRRASGSNGEQFF
V: TRBV27; J: TRBJ2-3; D: -; size: many; DNA: TGTGCCAGCAGCCAGTGGGGGCCTAGCACAGATACGCAGTATTTT; CDR3: CASSQWGPSTDTQYF
V: TRBV15; J: TRBJ1-2; D: -; size: few; DNA: TGTGCCACCAGCAGGGACCGGGACATCGTCCATGGCTACACCTTC; CDR3: CATSRDRDIVHGYTF
V: TRBV20-1; J: TRBJ1-4; D: -; size: -; DNA: TGCAGTGCTAAGCCGGCACAGGAGGTTGAAAAACTGTTTTTT; CDR3: CSAKPAQEVEKLFF
V: TRBV11-3; J: TRBJ1-6; D: TRBD1; size: -; DNA: TGTGCCAGCAGCCTTTTAAGGGACAGTTATTCACCCCTCCACTTT; CDR3: CASSLLRDSYSPLHF
V: TRBV9; J: TRBJ1-1; D: -; size: few; DNA: TGTGCCAGCAGCGTAGGCGGGCGGGGCAATGATCTAACGGGGCAACGGAACACTGAAGCTTTCTTT; CDR3: CASSVGGRGNDLTGQRNTEAFF
V: TRBV5-6; J: TRBJ1-1; D: -; size: few; DNA: TGTGCCAGCAGCCCTCGGCCTAACACTGAAGCTTTCTTT; CDR3: CASSPRPNTEAFF
V: TRBV9; J: TRBJ2-3; D: -; size: few; DNA: TGTGCCAGCAGCGTAGCGACTCTTCCCGACACAGATACGCAGTATTTT; CDR3: CASSVATLPDTDTQYF
V: TRBV5-5; J: TRBJ2-1; D: -; size: -; DNA: TGTGCCAGCAGCTTCTGGGGGGCGCGCGATGAGCAGTTCTTC; CDR3: CASSFWGARDEQFF
V: TRBV3-1; J: TRBJ2-5; D: TRBD1; size: -; DNA: TGTGCCAGCAGTCGTTCGGGACAGGGGCAGACCCAGTACTTC; CDR3: CASSRSGQGQTQYF
V: TRBV7-9; J: TRBJ2-7; D: -; size: few; DNA: TGTGCCAGCAGCTTAGGTCTTCCGGGGAACTCCTACGAGCAGTACTTC; CDR3: CASSLGLPGNSYEQYF
V: TRBV6-6; J: TRBJ1-1; D: -; size: few; DNA: TGTGCCAGCAGAGGGGTGGCTGAAGCTTTCTTT; CDR3: CASRGVAEAFF
V: TRBV24-1; J: TRBJ2-3; D: -; size: few; DNA: TGTGCCACCAGTGATTCGGGGGCCACCAGTCCAGATACGCAGTATTTT; CDR3: CATSDSGATSPDTQYF
V: TRBV18; J: TRBJ2-3; D: -; size: -; DNA: TGTGCCAGCTCACCAGTCGCGGCAGCGTCGGGAGATACGCAGTATTTT; CDR3: CASSPVAAASGDTQYF
V: TRBV5-4; J: TRBJ2-7; D: TRBD2; size: few; DNA: TGTGCCAGCAGCTTGGCTAGCGGGAGGTCCTACGAGCAGTACTTC; CDR3: CASSLASGRSYEQYF
V: TRBV20-1; J: TRBJ2-7; D: -; size: once; DNA: TGCAGTGCCTACGGGTCTTCACTCTACGAGCAGTACTTC; CDR3: CSAYGSSLYEQYF
V: TRBV3-1; J: TRBJ1-2; D: -; size: -; DNA: TGTGCCAGCAGCCAAGCCTTTTTCGCGAGGAGCTACACCTTC; CDR3: CASSQAFFARSYTF
V: TRBV27; J: TRBJ2-3; D: -; size: few; DNA: TGTGCCAGCAGCCCAACCCTTCCGGGGGTCGGTCCGACAGATACGCAGTATTTT; CDR3: CASSPTLPGVGPTDTQYF
V: TRBV6-1; J: TRBJ1-1; D: -; size: many; DNA: TGTGCCAGCAGTCCGAATTGGGGGACTGAAGCTTTCTTT; CDR3: CASSPNWGTEAFF
V: TRBV6-2/TRBV6-3; J: TRBJ2-1; D: -; size: few; DNA: TGTGCCAGCAGTTACTTTAGAGGGGAGCAGTTCTTC; CDR3: CASSYFRGEQFF
V: TRBV5-1; J: TRBJ2-1; D: -; size: -; DNA: TGCGCCAGCAGCTTGGGCCTAGGAGGATTCGATGAGCAGTTCTTC; CDR3: CASSLGLGGFDEQFF
V: TRBV19; J: TRBJ2-1; D: -; size: -; DNA: TGTGCCAGTAGTGCCGGGAACACCGGCGGTGAGCAGTTCTTC; CDR3: CASSAGNTGGEQFF
V: TRBV20-1; J: TRBJ1-1; D: -; size: many; DNA: TGCAGTGCTCCGGGGATAGGGGGAAGATCTGAAGCTTTCTTT; CDR3: CSAPGIGGRSEAFF
V: TRBV20-1; J: TRBJ2-1; D: TRBD2; size: -; DNA: TGCAGTGCTAGTAAGGCCCAGCGGGGCTACAATGAGCAGTTCTTC; CDR3: CSASKAQRGYNEQFF
V: TRBV12-3/TRBV12-4; J: TRBJ2-7; D: TRBD2; size: many; DNA: TGTGCCAGCAGTTCTACACCCGGACTAGCGGGCCTGTCCTACGAGCAGTACTTC; CDR3: CASSSTPGLAGLSYEQYF
V: TRBV5-5; J: TRBJ2-7; D: TRBD2; size: few; DNA: TGTGCCAGCAGCACAATAGCGGGGGCCTACGAGCAGTACTTC; CDR3: CASSTIAGAYEQYF
V: TRBV18; J: TRBJ1-2; D: TRBD1; size: many; DNA: TGTGCCAGCTCAGAACAGGGGGCAAGCTACACCTTC; CDR3: CASSEQGASYTF